In its sample, the clone carrying this TCR beta chain was seen a few times. Its antigen is still unknown. The V end lost 1 base, the J end lost 0 bases, and 9 bases lay between the germline ends. Germline V CDR1 and CDR2: DFQATT, SNEGSKA (reference sequence). The CDR3 contains 14 residues. No treatment had been given to any patient before thyroid surgery. These data belong to a study of metastatic and nonmetastatic thyroid tumors. Study details: Repertoires from malignant and benign thyroid patients were compared across blood and tumor or nodule tissue.

Original handling: Construction of a distant-metastasis classifier for papillary thyroid cancer relied on CDR3 differences across clinicopathological groups. TCRdb re-analyzed the PCR reads through MiXCR. Clone size and V and J calls follow TCRdb, not the original study. The sample has tens of thousands of clones, roughly 45% seen once. Study-level findings and limits: Compared with benign nodules, malignant thyroid tumors were reported to have significantly higher TCR beta diversity in both blood and tumor.

Sample: tumor tissue. The chain combines TRBV20-1 with TRBJ1-1, with D possibly being TRBD1 (5 bases). The origin of this receptor is a male donor with papillary thyroid cancer or a benign thyroid nodule (not recorded which). Some clones in this sample may be carry-over from other donors' samples. CDR3 bases: TGCAGTGCTAGAGTCAGGGATTTGAACACTGAAGCTTTCTTT. Protein product: CSARVRDLNTEAFF.